Detailed here is one T cell receptor (beta chain). Its antigen is unknown. The source of the sample is a study of long-term antiretroviral therapy in people with HIV. Study in general: When the earliest samples were collected, ART was typically delayed until CD4 counts fell. Study-level results: Among HIV repertoires, CDR3 length ranges were narrower than those of controls.

At survey level, the immunoSEQ assay was run in its v3.0 version. Here immunoSEQ multiplex PCR was the method, and the copy in TCRdb shows in-frame clones only, minus some. The sample includes 20,000 or so clones, approximately 82% of them seen just once. Germline CDR1 and CDR2: SGHRS and YFSETQ. The CDR3 totals 14 residues. Trimming left V 1 base short and J 1 base short, with 8 bases between. For each donor, at least one pre-ART and at least two post-ART PBMC samples were available. Every participant with HIV received treatment in the United States. This chain uses TRBV5-1 with TRBJ1-1, with D uncertain. The receptor comes from a woman aged 45-59 years with HIV. Sequencing was performed on unsorted PBMCs, taken 0.5 years before starting antiretroviral therapy. The chain's CDR3 is CASSLQSANTEAFF. The CDR3 DNA follows: TGCGCCAGCAGCTTGCAATCAGCGAACACTGAAGCTTTCTTT.